A single sample is the source of the 23 T cell receptor beta chains below, sequenced in a study of blood T cell repertoires in COVID-19 (TCRdb year 2020). The library relied on the immunoSEQ multiplex PCR assay. TCRdb holds this immuneACCESS table with in-frame rearrangements only. Some clones are missing; in checked studies, unresolved V genes explain under half, and the rest has no known cause. Within this sample are 150,000 or so clones, with about 72% of them counted one time only. 1.5% to 2% of the sample belongs to the ten largest clones. The material sequenced was peripheral blood. The receptor source for this set is a woman in her seventies with acute or convalescent COVID-19.

CDR3 bases: TGTGCCAGCAGCCGGACTAGCGGACACTACGAGCAGTACTTC. Translation gives CASSRTSGHYEQYF. The rearrangement links TRBV11-3 to TRBJ2-7, with 10 nucleotides matching TRBD2. The CDR3 totals 14 residues. CDR1 SGHNT and CDR2 YENEEA come from the germline V gene. J lost 3 bases, V lost 5 bases, and 4 bases had no gene match.

The chain is built from TRBV19 and TRBJ1-1; 7 positions match TRBD1. The length of the CDR3 is 17 residues. CDR1 and CDR2 (germline): LNHDA, SQIVND (reference sequence). V lost 7 bases, J lost 2 bases, and 16 bases stayed unmatched. Here the CDR3 DNA reads TGTGCCAGTAACCAACCGGCGGGCAGGGGGAAAAACACTGAAGCTTTCTTT. Its translation is CASNQPAGRGKNTEAFF.

The V gene is TRBV5-6, the J gene TRBJ2-1; D unresolved. Germline CDR1 and CDR2: SGHDT and YYEEEE. This CDR3 has 12 amino acids. The V end was cut by 4 bases, the J end by 7 bases, with 9 bases between. The CDR3 region has the DNA TGTGCCAGCAGCCACCTATGGAATGAGCAGTTCTTC. It encodes CASSHLWNEQFF.

This chain uses TRBV9 with TRBJ2-2, with TRBD2 identical over 7 bases. V dropped 3 bases and J dropped 0; count of bases not matched to a gene: 2. The length of the CDR3 is 15 residues. Germline values: CDR1 SGDLS, CDR2 YYNGEE. The CDR3 bases are TGTGCCAGCAGCGCGGGGGGAACGAACACCGGGGAGCTGTTTTTT. Translating it yields CASSAGGTNTGELFF.

The CDR3 reads CASSQDRETQYF. The CDR3 region has the DNA TGCGCCAGCAGCCAAGATCGAGAGACCCAGTACTTC. The V gene is TRBV4-1, the J gene TRBJ2-5; no reliable D call. Trimming pared 0 bases from V and 4 bases from J, leaving 3 bases between. The germline CDR1 and CDR2 sequences are MGHRA and YSYEKL. The CDR3 contains 12 residues.

This clone turned up a few times. The V gene is TRBV7-6, the J gene TRBJ2-1; TRBD2 matches at 14 bases. There are 15 residues in the CDR3. The trim removed 4 bases at V and 9 bases at J, leaving 5 bases unmatched. CDR1 is SGHVS and CDR2 is FNYEAQ in the germline V gene. The CDR3 region is CASSSGLAGGVEQFF. The CDR3 coding sequence is TGTGCCAGCAGCTCCGGACTAGCGGGAGGTGTTGAGCAGTTCTTC.

The chain is built from TRBV20-1 and TRBJ1-2, with a possible D match to TRBD1 (5 bases). Between the trimmed V and J ends, which lost 5 bases and 4 bases, there was a span of 8 bases. The CDR3 is 11 amino acids. Germline CDR1 reads DFQATT; CDR2 reads SNEGSKA (reference sequence). CDR3 protein: CSAADTYGYTF. The CDR3 coding sequence is TGCAGTGCTGCGGACACCTATGGCTACACCTTC.

The sample holds a few counts of this clone. The gene calls are TRBV6-4 and TRBJ2-3; 10 bases match TRBD2. V was clipped by 4 bases and J by 4 bases; unmatched bases: 2. The CDR3 covers 14 residues. Germline values: CDR1 MRHNA, CDR2 SNTAGT. In DNA form, the CDR3 reads TGTGCCAGCAGTGTCGGGACTAGCGCAGATACGCAGTATTTT. Its translation is CASSVGTSADTQYF.

The chain is built from TRBV5-1 and TRBJ2-5; 9 nucleotides line up with TRBD1. The CDR3 is made up of 14 amino acids. Germline CDR1 reads SGHRS; CDR2 reads YFSETQ. The ends lost 4 bases at V and 5 bases at J; junction bases unmatched: 6. CDR3 nucleotides: TGCGCCAGCAGCCCGGGACAGGGAAGCGAGACCCAGTACTTC. Protein sequence: CASSPGQGSETQYF.

This rearrangement joins TRBV29-1 to TRBJ2-5; 8 positions match TRBD1. Germline CDR1 is SQVTM and CDR2 is ANQGSEA. CDR3 length equals 13 residues. V trimming: 4 bases; J trimming: 4 bases; junction bases outside the gene matches: 5. The CDR3: CSVATGAAETQYF. CDR3 nucleotide sequence: TGCAGCGTTGCGACAGGGGCGGCAGAGACCCAGTACTTC.

The chain is built from TRBV13 and TRBJ2-7; D is undetermined. The V and J ends lost 0 bases and 5 bases respectively, with 5 bases between them. The CDR3 consists of 12 residues. Germline CDR1 is PRHDT and CDR2 is FYEKMQ (reference sequence). CDR3 in DNA: TGTGCCAGCAGCTTAGGCCGGGACGAGCAGTACTTC. Protein: CASSLGRDEQYF.

The gene calls are TRBV7-9 and TRBJ2-7; 10 bases map to TRBD1. J was trimmed by 3 bases and V by 4 bases; bases with no gene match: 18. The CDR3 runs 19 residues. Per germline, CDR1 SEHNR and CDR2 FQNEAQ (reference sequence). In nucleotides, the CDR3 is TGTGCCAGCAGCTCGACTATTTCCGGTGGACAGGGGGGACACTACGAGCAGTACTTC. Translation: CASSSTISGGQGGHYEQYF.

The chain couples TRBV7-2 to TRBJ1-2, with D maybe TRBD1 (5 bases). The length of the CDR3 is 14 residues. Germline values: CDR1 SGHTA, CDR2 FQGNSA. V lost 2 bases, J lost 2 bases, and 9 bases lay in between. CDR3 residues: CASSLLGLNYGYTF. The DNA for the CDR3 is TGTGCCAGCAGCTTATTGGGGCTGAACTATGGCTACACCTTC.

The sample holds a few counts of this clone. The genes are TRBV18 and TRBJ1-2; TRBD1 matches 8 bases. V shed 4 bases and J 6 bases; nucleotides not matched to a gene: 7. This CDR3 is 14 amino acids long. Germline CDR1 KGHSH, CDR2 LQKENI. CDR3 sequence reads: CASSLLQGEDGYTF. The CDR3, as DNA: TGTGCCAGCTCACTTTTACAGGGGGAGGATGGCTACACCTTC.

This clone was found once. This chain joins TRBV28 and TRBJ2-1, with 8 bases fitting TRBD2. The length of the CDR3 is 16 residues. V shed 1 base and J 0 bases; nucleotides not matched to a gene: 2. CDR1 MDHEN and CDR2 SYDVKM come from the germline V gene. CDR3 sequence: CASSLSSGSSYNEQFF. CDR3 nucleotide sequence: TGTGCCAGCAGTTTATCCAGCGGGAGCTCCTACAATGAGCAGTTCTTC.

The V call is TRBV12-3 or TRBV12-4, the J call TRBJ2-7; TRBD2 aligns across 7 bases. After removal of 7 bases from V and 1 base from J, the junction contained 1 base not matched to a gene. This CDR3 has 12 amino acids. The CDR3 here is CASKLASYEQYF. Here the CDR3 DNA reads TGTGCCAGCAAACTAGCGTCCTACGAGCAGTACTTC.

This rearrangement joins TRBV23-1 to TRBJ2-7, with 8 bases aligning to TRBD1. TRBV23-1 qualifies as an ORF whose function is uncertain. The CDR3 consists of 14 residues. The ends lost 2 bases at V and 6 bases at J; junction bases unmatched: 6. CDR3 region: CASSQPPGTGEQYF. CDR3 bases: TGCGCCAGCAGTCAACCCCCTGGGACAGGCGAGCAGTACTTC.

This chain uses TRBV6-5 with TRBJ1-1, with 8 bases lining up with TRBD1. CDR1 MNHEY and CDR2 SVGAGI come from the germline V gene. V gave up 6 bases and J gave up 4 bases; unmatched junction bases: 7. The CDR3 contains 14 residues. The CDR3 spells CASSLRTGSTEAFF. The CDR3 DNA follows: TGTGCCAGCAGCCTCCGGACAGGGAGCACTGAAGCTTTCTTT.

V gene TRBV9 combines with J gene TRBJ2-7; D not resolved. V was cut by 4 bases and J by 0 bases, with 11 bases left in between. The CDR3 contains 14 residues. Germline CDR1 is SGDLS and CDR2 is YYNGEE. CDR3 sequence: CASSLTSDSYEQYF. In DNA, the CDR3 is TGTGCCAGCAGCTTAACCAGCGACTCCTACGAGCAGTACTTC.

The chain links TRBV6-5 to TRBJ1-6; D unresolved. Trimming shortened V by 2 bases and J by 6 bases, and 11 bases separated the two germline ends. Germline V gene data show CDR1 as MNHEY and CDR2 as SVGAGI. This CDR3 contains 15 residues. In DNA form, the CDR3 reads TGTGCCAGCAGTTACGTGGGAGGGCGTAATTCACCCCTCCACTTT. Protein sequence: CASSYVGGRNSPLHF.

This rearrangement joins TRBV2 to TRBJ2-1; 7 bases fit TRBD1. CDR3 length: 13 amino acids. The germline CDR1 and CDR2 sequences are SNHLY and FYNNEI. V trimming: 5 bases; J trimming: 3 bases; junction bases outside the gene matches: 1. CDR3 sequence reads: CASSYRGYNEQFF. CDR3 DNA sequence: TGTGCCAGCAGTTACAGGGGCTACAATGAGCAGTTCTTC.

In its sample, this clone was seen a few times. In the same sample, other DNA sequences code for this CDR3. The V gene is TRBV9, the J gene TRBJ1-6; no firm D call. V was trimmed by 0 bases and J by 6 bases, leaving 4 bases between them. The CDR3 length is 13 residues. Per the germline V gene, CDR1 is SGDLS and CDR2 is YYNGEE. As DNA, the CDR3 is TGTGCCAGCAGCGTAGGGGCTAATTCACCCCTCCACTTT. Translated: CASSVGANSPLHF.

The chain recombines TRBV7-2 with TRBJ2-3, with a weak D call TRBD1 (5 bases). The CDR3 sequence is 12 residues long. Trimming stripped 0 bases from V and 14 bases from J, with 12 bases between. Germline lookup yields CDR1 SGHTA and CDR2 FQGNSA. CDR3 protein: CASSLAGAHGYF. CDR3 in DNA: TGTGCCAGCAGCTTAGCTGGGGCCCACGGGTATTTT.